These T cell receptor beta chains were read from a single sample in a study of T-cell memory formation after mild COVID-19. TCRdb fed the 5' RACE reads into MiXCR, producing one record per CDR3 protein. The table lists under 600,000 distinct CDR3 sequences, roughly 22% of them singletons, with approximately 8.4% in the top ten. The specimen was PBMCs or a T cell subset sorted from them (not recorded which). These receptor sequences come from an adult woman who had mild COVID-19 (a few samples of this study predate the infection). Cell type and time point are not known. The CDR3 runs from the conserved cysteine through the conserved F or W. D genes are given only for firm matches. Part of the rows lack a size; the others show once, few, many or a class for expanded clones.

>TRBD1|TRBV6-6|TRBJ1-2|few
TGTGCCAGCAGTGGAAGGGGACAGGGGGGCAACTATGGCTACACCTTC
CASSGRGQGGNYGYTF
>TRBD2|TRBV2|TRBJ2-2|-
TGTGCCAGCAGGCGCGGGGGGGCCGGGGAGCTGTTTTTT
CASRRGGAGELFF
>-|TRBV7-9|TRBJ1-1|few
TGTGCCAGCAGCTTAGGACGAACAAGGGAGGGTGGCACTGAAGCTTTCTTT
CASSLGRTREGGTEAFF
>TRBD2|TRBV7-9|TRBJ2-1|-
TGTGCCAGCAGCCCCCGGGCGGGGGGACCAGTTGATGAGCAGTTCTTC
CASSPRAGGPVDEQFF
>-|TRBV21-1|TRBJ2-5|few
TGTGCCAGCAGCACTATACTAGCGGGAGGGCCTCGGGTGGGCCAAGAGACCCAGTACTTC
CASSTILAGGPRVGQETQYF
>TRBD1|TRBV27|TRBJ1-2|once
TGTGCCAGCAGTTTATGGGACAGGGGTTATGGCTACACCTTC
CASSLWDRGYGYTF
>-|TRBV20-1|TRBJ2-2|-
TGCAGTGCGCGGATAACCGGGGAGCTGTTTTTT
CSARITGELFF
>TRBD1|TRBV7-2|TRBJ1-2|-
TGTGCCAGCAGCCGTGACAGGGGGCAGGATGGCTACACCTTC
CASSRDRGQDGYTF
>-|TRBV5-1|TRBJ1-1|many
TGCGCCAGCAGCTTCAGGGGAGGGACTGAAGCTTTCTTT
CASSFRGGTEAFF
>-|TRBV11-2|TRBJ1-1|few
TGTGCCAGCAGCTTAGCGGATGGGGGGAACACTGAAGCTTTCTTT
CASSLADGGNTEAFF
>-|TRBV7-6|TRBJ1-1|many
TGTGCCAGCAGCTCCACCGGGCCTCACACTGAAGCTTTCTTT
CASSSTGPHTEAFF
>-|TRBV10-3|TRBJ1-5|-
TGTGCCATCAGTCCCGAGGGGAAGGGCAATCAGCCCCAGCATTTT
CAISPEGKGNQPQHF
>-|TRBV7-9|TRBJ2-5|-
TGTGCCAGCAGCTTAGTAGCGGTTCAAGAGACCCAGTACTTC
CASSLVAVQETQYF
>TRBD2|TRBV18|TRBJ2-1|-
TGTGCCAGCTCACCACCCCGGGCGGGAGTATCGGGCAATGAGCAGTTCTTC
CASSPPRAGVSGNEQFF
>-|TRBV28|TRBJ2-7|-
TGTGCCAGCAGTATTGTGACGGACACCTACGAGCAGTACTTC
CASSIVTDTYEQYF
>-|TRBV4-2|TRBJ2-3|many
TGTGCCAGCAGCCAAGCGGGGCGGTCGGACAGTAGCACAGATACGCAGTATTTT
CASSQAGRSDSSTDTQYF
>-|TRBV28|TRBJ1-5|-
TGTGCCAGCACCCTCATCCGGAGTCAGCCCCAGCATTTT
CASTLIRSQPQHF
>-|TRBV12-3/TRBV12-4|TRBJ2-3|-
TGTGCCAGCAGCTTAAGCGGACTCGCAGGAGATACGCAGTATTTT
CASSLSGLAGDTQYF
>-|TRBV12-3/TRBV12-4|TRBJ2-7|few
TGTGCCAGCAGTTTAGCGTCCCCTTCGGGAGTCTCGTACGAGCAGTACTTC
CASSLASPSGVSYEQYF
>-|TRBV7-2|TRBJ1-1|-
TGTGCCAGCAGCTTGACCCGGACCGAGAACACTGAAGCTTTCTTT
CASSLTRTENTEAFF
>-|TRBV20-1|TRBJ2-1|-
TGCAGTGCTAGAGGGGTGGCGGGAACCGGCTACAATGAGCAGTTCTTC
CSARGVAGTGYNEQFF
>TRBD2|TRBV5-4|TRBJ2-3|-
TGTGCCAGCAGCTTCTTAGCGGCGGGGGGCACAGATACGCAGTATTTT
CASSFLAAGGTDTQYF
>-|TRBV20-1|TRBJ1-1|few
TGCAGTGCTAGAGATTGGGGTGAAGCTTTCTTT
CSARDWGEAFF
>-|TRBV29-1|TRBJ2-5|-
TGCAGCGTTGAGGGTCAGCCCCCTAACCCTCAAGAGACCCAGTACTTC
CSVEGQPPNPQETQYF
>TRBD2|TRBV7-2|TRBJ2-3|few
TGTGCCAGCAGCCTCGGGGGGTATACGCAGTATTTT
CASSLGGYTQYF
>-|TRBV25-1|TRBJ1-2|few
TGTGCCAGCAGTGATTCTGGCAACTATGGCTACACCTTC
CASSDSGNYGYTF
>TRBD2|TRBV5-1|TRBJ2-7|few
TGCGCCAGCAGCTCGGCTAGCGGGGGTTACGAGCAGTACTTC
CASSSASGGYEQYF
>TRBD2|TRBV7-9|TRBJ2-7|-
TGTGCCAGCAGCAAACTAGCGGTTTCCTACGAGCAGTACTTC
CASSKLAVSYEQYF
>-|TRBV7-9|TRBJ2-3|-
TGTGCCAGCAGCTTAGAGCGTGGCACAGATACGCAGTATTTT
CASSLERGTDTQYF
>-|TRBV3-1|TRBJ1-1|-
TGTGCCAGCAGCCAAGCCGGACAGCTTAGGGACACTGAAGCTTTCTTT
CASSQAGQLRDTEAFF
>TRBD1|TRBV18|TRBJ2-1|-
TGTGCCAGCTCACCACCCGGGACAGGGAGTGATGAGCAGTTCTTC
CASSPPGTGSDEQFF
>TRBD1|TRBV11-3|TRBJ2-2|few
TGTGCCAGCAGCTCTGTGACAGGGCTGGCGAGCACCGGGGAGCTGTTTTTT
CASSSVTGLASTGELFF
>TRBD1|TRBV5-6|TRBJ2-7|-
TGTGCCAGCAGCGACTGGGACAGTACCTACGAGCAGTACTTC
CASSDWDSTYEQYF
>TRBD1|TRBV3-1|TRBJ2-1|-
TGTGCCAGCAGCCAAGATGCCACCCGGACAGGGGCGTCCGGGAATGAGCAGTTCTTC
CASSQDATRTGASGNEQFF
>-|TRBV5-1|TRBJ2-3|few
TGCGCCAGCAGCTTGGAGATGGATACGCAGTATTTT
CASSLEMDTQYF
>-|TRBV24-1|TRBJ1-1|few
TGTGCCACCAGTGATCCCCGGCGGGGGAACACTGAAGCTTTCTTT
CATSDPRRGNTEAFF
>-|TRBV6-5|TRBJ2-7|-
TGTGCCAGCAGTTACTCGAGTCCGCCCCACGAGCAGTACTTC
CASSYSSPPHEQYF
>-|TRBV7-8|TRBJ2-3|-
TGTGCCAGCAGCTTAGAGGGGGGGGCGAGCACAGATACGCAGTATTTT
CASSLEGGASTDTQYF
>TRBD2|TRBV7-2|TRBJ2-1|few
TGTGCCAGCAGCCAGACTAGCGCCTACAATGAGCAGTTCTTC
CASSQTSAYNEQFF
>-|TRBV12-3/TRBV12-4|TRBJ2-3|-
TGTGCCAGCAGTTTAGCGCTTGGGTTCACAGATACGCAGTATTTT
CASSLALGFTDTQYF